The next 17 T cell receptor beta chains were all read from a single sample in a study of metastatic and nonmetastatic thyroid tumors. TCRdb recomputed clones from the PCR reads via MiXCR. This repertoire shows some 35,000 clones, under 30% found once; its top ten account for about 11%. The entire patient cohort was treatment-naive prior to thyroid surgery. Sequencing was done on a sample of blood. All receptors derive from a male donor with papillary thyroid cancer or a benign thyroid nodule (not recorded which). Some clones in this sample may be carry-over from other donors' samples.

The chain combines TRBV12-3 or TRBV12-4 with TRBJ1-1, with TRBD1 identical over 9 bases. This CDR3 is 16 amino acids long. V shed 5 bases, J shed 5 bases, and the junction held 12 bases outside the gene matches. CDR3 bases: TGTGCCAGCAGTCTACAACAGGGGGCAAGCTGGACTGAAGCTTTCTTT. Translated: CASSLQQGASWTEAFF.

The chain couples TRBV7-8 to TRBJ1-1, with D tentatively TRBD1 (6 bases). Trimming removed 0 bases from V and 5 bases from J, with 13 bases in between. CDR1 and CDR2 from the germline V gene are SGHVS and FQNEAQ. The CDR3 loop spans 15 amino acids. CDR3 in amino acids: CASSLARGRGTEAFF. In DNA form, the CDR3 reads TGTGCCAGCAGCTTAGCTAGGGGGAGAGGAACTGAAGCTTTCTTT.

In this sample, this clone turned up a few times. The junction differs from germline at one of its ends, possibly a read error. The chain uses TRBV20-1 and TRBJ1-2; D gene unclear. This CDR3 region has 13 residues. In germline, CDR1 is DFQATT, CDR2 SNEGSKA (reference sequence). CDR3 in DNA: TGCAGTGCCAGAGGACCATCTAACTATGGCTACACCTTC. Encoded protein: CSARGPSNYGYTF.

This clone occurred a few times. The rearrangement joins TRBV6-1 to TRBJ2-7, with 7 bases identical to TRBD2. The CDR3 totals 16 residues. Looked up from germline, CDR1 is MNHNS and CDR2 is SASEGT. The trim removed 6 bases at V and 3 bases at J, leaving 14 bases unmatched. The CDR3 protein is CASSLTSGDYSYEQYF. The CDR3 DNA reads as TGTGCCAGCAGCCTCACCTCCGGGGACTATAGCTACGAGCAGTACTTC.

In its sample, this clone ranks as medium-sized. The CDR3 nucleotides read TGTGCCAGCAGCAAAACCGGGACTAAAGAGACCCAGTACTTC. Translation: CASSKTGTKETQYF. V usage is TRBV12-3 or TRBV12-4 and J usage is TRBJ2-5; 7 bases line up with TRBD2. The CDR3 consists of 14 residues. Trimming removed 6 bases from V and 3 bases from J; junction bases left unmatched: 7.

The CDR3 loop is CASSLREGGRDGYTF. The CDR3 nucleotides read TGTGCCAGCAGCTTAAGAGAGGGGGGGCGCGATGGCTACACCTTC. The J gene is TRBJ1-2, the V gene TRBV7-8; TRBD1 might be the D (6 bases). Germline loops: CDR1 SGHVS, CDR2 FQNEAQ. Trimming cost V 2 bases and J 6 bases, with 16 bases left between them. The CDR3 has 15 residues.

This clone was picked up many times. The J gene is TRBJ2-7, the V gene TRBV9; D uncertain. V shed 0 bases and J shed 1 base, with 8 bases lying between them. The CDR3 contains 14 residues. The germline V gene encodes CDR1 SGDLS and CDR2 YYNGEE. The CDR3, as DNA: TGTGCCAGCAGCGTAGGGTCCCGTTCCTACGAGCAGTACTTC. Translation gives CASSVGSRSYEQYF.

Many counts were recorded for this clone. CDR3 DNA: TGCGCCAGCAGCATCGGGACAGGGGATGTAACAGATACGCAGTATTTT. Translating it yields CASSIGTGDVTDTQYF. The chain carries TRBV5-1 and TRBJ2-3; 10 bases agree with TRBD1. V shed 4 bases and J 3 bases; nucleotides not matched to a gene: 8. CDR1 SGHRS and CDR2 YFSETQ come from the germline V gene. This CDR3 has 16 residues. Drawing the rest from reference TRBV5-1 and TRBJ2-3, the complete variable domain is KAGVTQTPRYLIKTRGQQVTLSCSPISGHRSVSWYQQTPGQGLQFLFEYFSETQRNKGNFPGRFSGRQFSNSRSEMNVSTLELGDSALYLCASSIGTGDVTDTQYFGPGTRLTVL.

With respect to this clone: One end of the junction does not line up with germline, which may come from a read error. The genes are TRBV13 and TRBJ1-6, with 11 bases aligning to TRBD1. This CDR3 is 17 amino acids long. Looked up from germline, CDR1 is PRHDT and CDR2 is FYEKMQ (reference sequence). The CDR3 loop is CAISQVPVGTGGSPLHF. The CDR3 nucleotides are TGTGCCATCAGCCAAGTCCCCGTCGGGACAGGGGGATCACCCCTCCACTTT.

There are a few counts of this clone. The chain employs TRBV25-1 and TRBJ1-4; TRBD1 matches 9 bases. V lost 1 base, J lost 7 bases, and 4 bases stayed unmatched. The CDR3 is made up of 15 amino acids. Per the germline V gene, CDR1 is MGHDK and CDR2 is SYGVNS. Here the CDR3 reads CASSEWGQGGEKLFF. The CDR3 coding sequence is TGTGCCAGCAGTGAATGGGGACAGGGAGGTGAAAAACTGTTTTTT.

This clone was detected ten times or more. The V call is TRBV30, the J call TRBJ2-1, with 7 positions matching TRBD2. This CDR3 region has 16 residues. Germline-derived CDR1 and CDR2 are GTSNPN and SVGIG (reference sequence). V shed 0 bases and J 3 bases; nucleotides not matched to a gene: 8. The CDR3 loop is CAWSVQRGSIYNEQFF. CDR3 bases: TGTGCCTGGAGTGTACAGCGCGGGAGTATCTACAATGAGCAGTTCTTC.

The rearrangement links TRBV15 to TRBJ2-5; D is uncertain. The V gene lost 0 bases and the J gene lost 4 bases, with 6 bases spanning the gap. CDR3 length equals 13 residues. The V gene's germline CDR1 is LNHNV and CDR2 YYDKDF (reference sequence). CDR3 residues: CATSRDRVETQYF. DNA of the CDR3: TGTGCCACCAGCAGAGATAGGGTAGAGACCCAGTACTTC.

Relative to its sample, this clone is medium-sized. The V call is TRBV20-1, the J call TRBJ2-1, with D possibly matching TRBD2 (6 bases). This CDR3 is built from 17 residues. Germline assignment: CDR1 DFQATT and CDR2 SNEGSKA (reference sequence). The V end was cut by 4 bases, the J end by 0 bases, with 19 bases between. The CDR3 here is CSAIGFAEGSSYNEQFF. CDR3 bases: TGCAGTGCTATCGGTTTTGCGGAGGGCAGCTCCTACAATGAGCAGTTCTTC.

The V gene is TRBV6-5, the J gene TRBJ2-7; TRBD2 matches at 10 bases. The V and J ends lost 0 bases and 4 bases, in that order; junction bases with no gene match: 6. CDR3 size: 16 residues. Germline CDR1 MNHEY, CDR2 SVGAGI. The CDR3 region is CASSYSARTSGYEQYF. DNA for the CDR3: TGTGCCAGCAGTTACTCCGCGAGGACTAGCGGTTACGAGCAGTACTTC.

The chain uses TRBV4-2 and TRBJ2-7; 11 positions match TRBD2. The CDR3 runs to 16 residues. V gave up 3 bases and J gave up 1 base; unmatched junction bases: 5. The germline V gene encodes CDR1 LGHNA and CDR2 YNFKEQ. In DNA form, the CDR3 reads TGTGCCAGCAGCCAGGGGCTAGCGGGAGGTTCCTACGAGCAGTACTTC. Translating it yields CASSQGLAGGSYEQYF.

The chain links TRBV20-1 to TRBJ2-7; TRBD1 matches at 12 bases. V shed 6 bases and J 6 bases; nucleotides not matched to a gene: 6. This CDR3 region has 13 residues. CDR1 and CDR2 (germline): DFQATT, SNEGSKA (reference sequence). Here the CDR3 reads CSAPGQGAGEQYF. The CDR3 nucleotides are TGCAGTGCACCGGGACAGGGGGCGGGCGAGCAGTACTTC.

This chain uses TRBV4-2 with TRBJ2-3; TRBD2 matches 8 bases. With 3 bases clipped from V and 3 bases from J, the junction kept 11 bases outside the gene matches. Per germline, CDR1 LGHNA and CDR2 YNFKEQ. The CDR3 consists of 17 residues. The CDR3 loop reads CASSQTIWREVTDTQYF. The DNA for the CDR3 is TGTGCCAGCAGCCAGACTATTTGGCGGGAGGTGACAGATACGCAGTATTTT.